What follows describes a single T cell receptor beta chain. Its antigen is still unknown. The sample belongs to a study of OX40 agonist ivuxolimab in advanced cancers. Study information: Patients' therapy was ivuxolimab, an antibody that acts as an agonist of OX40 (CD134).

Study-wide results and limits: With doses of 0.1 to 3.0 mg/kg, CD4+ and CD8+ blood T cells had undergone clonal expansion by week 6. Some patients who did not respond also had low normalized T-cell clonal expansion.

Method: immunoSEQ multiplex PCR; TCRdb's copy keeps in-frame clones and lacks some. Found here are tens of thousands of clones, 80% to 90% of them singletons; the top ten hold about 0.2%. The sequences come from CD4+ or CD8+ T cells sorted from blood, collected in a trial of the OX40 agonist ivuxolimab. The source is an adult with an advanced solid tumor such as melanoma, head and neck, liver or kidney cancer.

CDR3 sequence reads: CASSLSRWGTDTQYF. CDR3 coding DNA: TGTGCCAGCAGTTTATCTAGGTGGGGAACAGATACGCAGTATTTT. The chain employs TRBV28 and TRBJ2-3; unclear D gene. V lost 1 base to trimming and J lost 3 bases, with 11 bases between them. The germline V gene encodes CDR1 MDHEN and CDR2 SYDVKM. The CDR3 consists of 15 residues.